The present TCR beta chain was sequenced within a study of T cell repertoires in cytomegalovirus infection. About the research overall: It was the public TCR beta signatures that indicated both CMV infection and matching HLA type. Study-wide results and caveats: CMV-specific TCR beta clonotypes restricted by HLA-C were the ones dominating the ex vivo response. Frequencies of public TCR beta families were cumulated, and this identified carriers of CMV plus the relevant HLA.

This clonotype has only a few counts. Its specificity is unknown. TCRdb fed the reads into MiXCR, producing one record per CDR3 protein. The sample lists nearly 450,000 distinct CDR3 sequences; approximately 32% were seen once. From germline, CDR1 is MNHNS and CDR2 SASEGT. The J segment lost 0 bases and the V segment lost 6 bases, leaving 10 bases of the junction unmatched. The CDR3 loop spans 16 amino acids. The receptor was isolated from a human donor in good health (CMV status not recorded). Some clones in this sample may be carry-over from other donors' samples. The sequenced sample consisted of PBMCs. This chain joins TRBV6-1 and TRBJ1-1; TRBD1 aligns across 7 bases. The chain's CDR3 is CASSGTGAGVNTEAFF. In DNA, the CDR3 is TGTGCCAGCAGCGGAACAGGGGCGGGTGTGAACACTGAAGCTTTCTTT.